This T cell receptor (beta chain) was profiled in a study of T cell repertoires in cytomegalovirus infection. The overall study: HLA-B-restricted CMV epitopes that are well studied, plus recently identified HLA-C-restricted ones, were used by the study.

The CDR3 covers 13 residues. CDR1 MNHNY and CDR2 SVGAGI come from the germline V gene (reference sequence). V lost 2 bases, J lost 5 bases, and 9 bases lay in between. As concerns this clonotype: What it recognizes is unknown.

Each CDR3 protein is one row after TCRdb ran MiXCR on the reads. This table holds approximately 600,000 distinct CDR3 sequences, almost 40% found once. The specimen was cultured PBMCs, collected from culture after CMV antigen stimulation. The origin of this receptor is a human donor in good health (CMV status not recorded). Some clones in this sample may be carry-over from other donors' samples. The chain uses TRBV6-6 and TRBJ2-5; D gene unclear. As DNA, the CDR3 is TGTGCCAGCAGTTACCCCACCCCGGAGACCCAGTACTTC. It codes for CASSYPTPETQYF.